One sample yielded the 12 T cell receptor beta chains listed below, sequenced in a study of cytomegalovirus exposure and HLA in healthy donors. PCR used 60 Vbeta primers and 13 Jbeta primers. The protocol was immunoSEQ multiplex PCR, while the TCRdb copy is restricted to in-frame clones and leaves out a portion. The data hold about 210,000 clones, with about four fifths observed a single time. Sequencing used PBMCs. The receptors here all came from a man in his forties in good health and CMV-seropositive.

Note on this clone: Other DNA sequences of this sample code for an identical CDR3. This chain links TRBV5-1 with TRBJ1-5; 8 bases line up with TRBD1. J gave up 2 bases and V 0 bases, and 1 base lay outside the gene matches. CDR3 length: 15 residues. Germline loops: CDR1 SGHRS, CDR2 YFSETQ. CDR3 in amino acids: CASSLAGGGNQPQHF. The CDR3 nucleotides read TGCGCCAGCAGCTTGGCAGGGGGCGGCAATCAGCCCCAGCATTTT. The full variable domain, completed using reference TRBV5-1 and TRBJ1-5, is KAGVTQTPRYLIKTRGQQVTLSCSPISGHRSVSWYQQTPGQGLQFLFEYFSETQRNKGNFPGRFSGRQFSNSRSEMNVSTLELGDSALYLCASSLAGGGNQPQHFGDGTRLSIL.

The J gene is TRBJ2-3, the V gene TRBV29-1; D might be TRBD1 (6 bases). Trimming removed 4 bases at V and 2 bases at J, with 13 bases between. Germline CDR1 SQVTM, CDR2 ANQGSEA. This CDR3 is built from 14 residues. The CDR3 bases are TGCAGCGTTGGGGGGCGGACAGTCACAGATACGCAGTATTTT. This sequence encodes CSVGGRTVTDTQYF.

The chain joins TRBV4-2 to TRBJ2-1; TRBD2 is a possible D gene (6 bases). CDR1 and CDR2 from the germline V gene are LGHNA and YNFKEQ. The V gene lost 0 bases and the J gene lost 9 bases, with 15 bases spanning the gap. The CDR3 loop spans 15 amino acids. In DNA form, the CDR3 reads TGTGCCAGCAGCCAAGATCCCGCGGGATCCCTTGAGCAGTTCTTC. It translates to CASSQDPAGSLEQFF.

V and J are TRBV10-1 and TRBJ2-1; D possibly corresponds to TRBD2 (7 bases). The V end lost 0 bases, the J end lost 6 bases, and 15 bases lay between the germline ends. Germline V gene data show CDR1 as WNHNN and CDR2 as SYGVQD (reference sequence). CDR3 length equals 16 residues. In DNA, the CDR3 is TGCGCCAGCAGTGAGTCGAATGTGGGAGGGGGCAATGAGCAGTTCTTC. As protein: CASSESNVGGGNEQFF.

The J gene is TRBJ1-2, the V gene TRBV6-6; weak D call: TRBD1 (5 bases). V was trimmed by 2 bases and J by 8 bases, leaving 12 bases between them. The germline V gene encodes CDR1 MNHNY and CDR2 SVGAGI (reference sequence). The CDR3 spans 13 residues. CDR3: CASSYGGGEGYTF. The CDR3 DNA reads as TGTGCCAGCAGTTACGGGGGAGGGGAGGGCTACACCTTC.

The V gene is TRBV6-1, the J gene TRBJ2-1; D perhaps matches TRBD2 (6 bases). This CDR3 comprises 15 residues. The V end was cut by 6 bases, the J end by 1 base, with 13 bases between. Germline V gives CDR1 MNHNS, CDR2 SASEGT. CDR3 in amino acids: CASRWGVGSYNEQFF. CDR3 DNA sequence: TGTGCCAGCAGGTGGGGGGTAGGGTCCTACAATGAGCAGTTCTTC.

This sequence joins TRBV7-3 and TRBJ1-5; D uncertain. Germline assignment: CDR1 SGHTA and CDR2 FQGTGA. This CDR3 comprises 13 residues. The V gene lost 2 bases and the J gene lost 3 bases, with 5 bases spanning the gap. CDR3 region: CASSLGPNQPQHF. The CDR3 DNA reads TGTGCCAGCAGCTTAGGGCCCAATCAGCCCCAGCATTTT.

The chain couples TRBV14 to TRBJ2-7; a possible D gene is TRBD1 (6 bases). Trimming left V 6 bases short and J 10 bases short, with 16 bases between. The CDR3 totals 12 residues. The germline gives CDR1 SGHDN, CDR2 FVKESK. In nucleotides, the CDR3 is TGTGCCAGCAGTACCACGGGACACCACCAGTACTTC. Its translation: CASSTTGHHQYF.

The chain is built from TRBV10-3 and TRBJ1-1, with D perhaps TRBD1 (5 bases). Trimming took off 0 bases at V and 2 bases at J, with 13 bases between the two ends. Germline CDR1 and CDR2: ENHRY and SYGVKD. This CDR3 has 16 amino acids. CDR3 in amino acids: CAISESKQDTNTEAFF. Here the CDR3 DNA reads TGTGCCATCAGTGAGTCCAAACAGGATACTAACACTGAAGCTTTCTTT.

The CDR3 nucleotides read TGTGCCAGCAAGAAGATGGGGGGGTCCACAGATACGCAGTATTTT. Amino acids: CASKKMGGSTDTQYF. The chain carries TRBV7-9 and TRBJ2-3, with TRBD2 matching 7 bases. This CDR3 spans 15 amino acids. CDR1 is SEHNR, CDR2 FQNEAQ, per germline (reference sequence). V shed 7 bases, J shed 2 bases, and the junction held 9 bases outside the gene matches.

A few counts support this clone. The rearrangement joins TRBV29-1 to TRBJ1-2, with TRBD1 as a possible D gene (6 bases). From germline, CDR1 is SQVTM and CDR2 ANQGSEA. The length of the CDR3 is 13 residues. V was trimmed by 2 bases and J by 6 bases, leaving 13 bases between them. The CDR3, as DNA: TGCAGCGTTGAATGGCAGGGGATAGATGGCTACACCTTC. Translation: CSVEWQGIDGYTF.

The chain employs TRBV4-2 and TRBJ2-1; tentative D call: TRBD2 (5 bases). CDR3 length: 15 residues. The V end lost 6 bases, the J end lost 8 bases, and 20 bases lay between the germline ends. Per the germline V gene, CDR1 is LGHNA and CDR2 is YNFKEQ. The CDR3 bases are TGTGCCAGCAGGCTCTCCGAGGCTAGCCGGGATGAGCAGTTCTTC. It encodes CASRLSEASRDEQFF.